The source of this TCR beta chain is a study of Ad26.COV2.S vaccination and SARS-CoV-2 variants. Study information: Participant was drawn from the COV1001 Ad26.COV2.S trial arm. The study gave Ad26.COV2.S intramuscularly, once or twice 56 days apart.

General study points: Reported findings describe substantial breadth in spike-specific CD8+ and CD4+ T cell responses following vaccination. People who got the vaccine had more spike-specific TCR breadth than people who got placebo.

In the case of this clone: The antigen is undetermined.

As to treatment: about 20 received Ad26.COV2.S at low or high dose, single or two shots; several received placebo; per-sample allocation not given. Day 63 after the first vaccine or placebo injection was the time point for sampling. With 3 bases removed from V and 5 bases from J, the gap between germline ends came to 10 bases. This CDR3 comprises 13 residues. Only in-frame clones appear in the TCRdb table, and some are missing; sequencing was by immunoSEQ multiplex PCR. The sample includes roughly 500,000 clones, 89% of them seen just once. The sequence was obtained from a person between 18 and 60 years old who received the Ad26.COV2.S COVID-19 vaccine or a placebo. The rearrangement links TRBV12-3 or TRBV12-4 to TRBJ2-5; D remains unclear. The specimen was peripheral blood, collected in a trial of Ad26.COV2.S vaccine versus placebo. The CDR3 nucleotides read TGTGCCAGCAGTTTCTGGTCCCGGGAGACCCAGTACTTC. This gives the protein CASSFWSRETQYF.